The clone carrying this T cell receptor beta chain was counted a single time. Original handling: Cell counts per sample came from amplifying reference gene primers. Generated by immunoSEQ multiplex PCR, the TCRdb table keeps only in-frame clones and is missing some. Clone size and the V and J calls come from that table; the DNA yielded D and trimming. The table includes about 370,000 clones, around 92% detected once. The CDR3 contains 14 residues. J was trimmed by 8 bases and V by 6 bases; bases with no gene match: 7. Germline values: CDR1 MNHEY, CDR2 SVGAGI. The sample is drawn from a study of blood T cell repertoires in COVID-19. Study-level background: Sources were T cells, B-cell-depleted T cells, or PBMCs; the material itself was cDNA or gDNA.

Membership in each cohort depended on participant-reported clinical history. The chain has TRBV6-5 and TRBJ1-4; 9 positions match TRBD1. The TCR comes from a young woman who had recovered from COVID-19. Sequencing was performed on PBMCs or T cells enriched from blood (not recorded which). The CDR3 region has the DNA TGTGCCAGCAGCCAGGACAGGGGTCGAGAAAAACTGTTTTTT. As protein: CASSQDRGREKLFF.